The 21 T cell receptor beta chains presented below share a single source sample, sequenced in a study of T cells in Graves' hyperthyroidism and ophthalmopathy. RNA transcripts were the template for amplifying TCR beta CDR3 regions. The HTBI primer set drove a first-round RT-PCR of the TCR CDR3. Each CDR3 protein gets one entry after TCRdb re-called the multiplex PCR reads with MiXCR. The sample contains roughly 510,000 distinct CDR3 sequences, under 25% of which appear only once. The sequenced sample was blood. These receptors were obtained from a man aged 18 to 30 with Graves' hyperthyroidism.

This clonotype showed up just a few times. The rearrangement uses TRBV4-2 and TRBJ2-2; possible D gene TRBD1, 5 bases. Trimming cost V 1 base and J 5 bases, with 29 bases left between them. This CDR3 comprises 21 residues. In germline, CDR1 is LGHNA, CDR2 YNFKEQ. The DNA for the CDR3 is TGTGCCAGCAGCCAAGCCCTACTCCAAAGGACAACACGGTTCTTTACCGGGGAGCTGTTTTTT. Translating it yields CASSQALLQRTTRFFTGELFF.

This clonotype has at least ten counts. This rearrangement joins TRBV3-1 to TRBJ1-5; D not certain. V gave up 1 base and J gave up 7 bases, with 5 bases separating them. The CDR3 has 12 amino acids. Germline CDR1 reads LGHDT; CDR2 reads YNNKEL (reference sequence). The CDR3 loop reads CASSQGEQPQHF. In DNA form, the CDR3 reads TGTGCCAGCAGCCAAGGTGAACAGCCCCAGCATTTT. The full variable domain, in which reference TRBV3-1 and TRBJ1-5 provide the parts outside the CDR3, is DTAVSQTPKYLVTQMGNDKSIKCEQNLGHDTMYWYKQDSKKFLKIMFSYNNKELIINETVPNRFSPKSPDKAHLNLHINSLELGDSAVYFCASSQGEQPQHFGDGTRLSIL.

This clonotype was observed a few times. The chain is built from TRBV7-8 and TRBJ1-1; D call uncertain. V lost 6 bases to trimming and J lost 4 bases, with 15 bases between them. The germline gives CDR1 SGHVS, CDR2 FQNEAQ. The CDR3 has 14 amino acids. CDR3 in amino acids: CASSPRRSGTEAFF. For the CDR3, the DNA is TGTGCCAGCAGTCCAAGGCGGTCGGGCACTGAAGCTTTCTTT.

This clonotype occurred many times. This sequence joins TRBV25-1 and TRBJ2-5; D gene uncertain. Germline assignment: CDR1 MGHDK and CDR2 SYGVNS. Trimming shortened V by 3 bases and J by 4 bases, and 12 bases separated the two germline ends. The CDR3 contains 14 residues. The CDR3 is CASSDPGGSETQYF. The CDR3 region has the DNA TGTGCCAGCAGTGACCCAGGTGGGTCAGAGACCCAGTACTTC.

This clonotype was detected ten times or more. The chain couples TRBV6-1 to TRBJ1-2, with D tentatively TRBD1 (5 bases). V shed 7 bases and J shed 4 bases, with 16 bases lying between them. CDR1 MNHNS and CDR2 SASEGT come from the germline V gene. This CDR3 contains 14 residues. The CDR3, as DNA: TGTGCCAGCAAGGACACTTTTCTTCTCTATGGCTACACCTTC. Translation gives CASKDTFLLYGYTF.

This clonotype was seen at least ten times. The chain links TRBV29-1 to TRBJ1-2, with 10 bases aligning to TRBD1. J was trimmed by 2 bases and V by 2 bases; bases with no gene match: 14. CDR3 length: 18 residues. Germline CDR1 reads SQVTM; CDR2 reads ANQGSEA. The CDR3 region has the DNA TGCAGCGTTGAAAGATTCGAGGACAGGGGGTTAGGGAACTATGGCTACACCTTC. This encodes CSVERFEDRGLGNYGYTF.

This clonotype was seen ten or more times. V is TRBV2 and J is TRBJ1-1, with unresolved D. The ends were cut back, 6 bases at V and 6 bases at J, with 14 bases in the middle. This CDR3 has 13 amino acids. Germline V gene sequence: CDR1 SNHLY, CDR2 FYNNEI. The CDR3 coding sequence is TGTGCCAGCAGGGGGAGGGTTTTGGCTGAAGCTTTCTTT. Its protein is CASRGRVLAEAFF.

At least ten counts were recorded for this clonotype. The chain couples TRBV20-1 to TRBJ1-1, with 7 bases that match TRBD1. This CDR3 comprises 13 residues. CDR1 DFQATT and CDR2 SNEGSKA come from the germline V gene (reference sequence). The V segment lost 3 bases and the J segment 6 bases; nucleotides outside the gene matches: 7. The chain's CDR3 is CSASGDSLSEAFF. In DNA form, the CDR3 reads TGCAGTGCTAGTGGGGACAGTTTGTCTGAAGCTTTCTTT.

This clonotype was counted at least ten times. This sequence joins TRBV12-3 or TRBV12-4 and TRBJ2-7; D is tentatively TRBD1 or TRBD2 (5 bases each). CDR3 size: 14 residues. The V gene lost 0 bases and the J gene lost 3 bases, with 9 bases spanning the gap. In nucleotides, the CDR3 is TGTGCCAGCAGTTTAGCCTGGGGGTACTACGAGCAGTACTTC. This sequence encodes CASSLAWGYYEQYF.

V is TRBV6-1 and J is TRBJ2-5; D call uncertain. In germline, CDR1 is MNHNS, CDR2 SASEGT. Trimming removed 1 base at V and 1 base at J, with 4 bases between. This CDR3 region has 13 residues. For the CDR3, the DNA is TGTGCCAGCAGTGAAGTAATCCAAGAGACCCAGTACTTC. Translating it yields CASSEVIQETQYF.

This clonotype was seen a few times. The chain recombines TRBV19 with TRBJ2-2; TRBD1 might be the D (5 bases). Trimming stripped 5 bases from V and 7 bases from J, with 20 bases between. CDR1 LNHDA and CDR2 SQIVND come from the germline V gene (reference sequence). This CDR3 has 16 residues. The CDR3 DNA reads TGTGCCAGTAGTCCCCACCAGGGTAGGGCTGGCGGGGAGCTGTTTTTT. As protein: CASSPHQGRAGGELFF.

This clonotype was counted only a few times. The chain is built from TRBV6-5 and TRBJ2-7; TRBD2 matches at 9 bases. The CDR3 contains 15 residues. Germline V lookup: CDR1 MNHEY, CDR2 SVGAGI. The junction had 3 bases not matched to a gene; V was cut back by 0 bases and J by 3 bases. The CDR3 is CASSYSASGNYEQYF. CDR3 nucleotide sequence: TGTGCCAGCAGTTACTCGGCTAGCGGGAACTACGAGCAGTACTTC.

This clonotype was detected ten times or more. Compared with germline, one end of the junction differs, possibly owing to a read error. The V gene is TRBV6-1, the J gene TRBJ1-5, with 10 bases identical to TRBD1. This CDR3 is built from 15 residues. Germline assignment: CDR1 MNHNS and CDR2 SASEGT. CDR3 in DNA: TGTGCCAGCACTGAAAGGGGGACAGGGGTCCAGCCCCAGCATTTT. Translation: CASTERGTGVQPQHF.

V is TRBV28 and J is TRBJ2-2; D possibly corresponds to TRBD2 (7 bases). V shed 5 bases and J shed 2 bases, with 15 bases lying between them. The CDR3 runs to 16 residues. CDR1 is MDHEN and CDR2 is SYDVKM in the germline V gene. The CDR3 sequence is CASSGEGVPNTGELFF. As DNA, the CDR3 is TGTGCCAGCAGTGGGGAGGGGGTACCAAACACCGGGGAGCTGTTTTTT.

Here the CDR3 reads CASRLGLAYTGELFF. CDR3 in DNA: TGTGCCAGCAGGTTGGGACTAGCCTACACCGGGGAGCTGTTTTTT. The chain couples TRBV3-1 to TRBJ2-2; 9 nucleotides agree with TRBD2. The trim removed 6 bases at V and 3 bases at J, leaving 5 bases unmatched. Germline loops: CDR1 LGHDT, CDR2 YNNKEL (reference sequence). The CDR3 loop spans 15 amino acids.

This clonotype was detected ten times or more. CDR3 nucleotides: TGTGCCAGCAGTCCACTTTCCCGTAGATCGGGCGCTGAAGCTTTCTTT. Its protein product is CASSPLSRRSGAEAFF. The chain links TRBV27 to TRBJ1-1; the D is unclear. The germline CDR1 and CDR2 sequences are MNHEY and SMNVEV (reference sequence). V lost 5 bases to trimming and J lost 6 bases, with 22 bases between them. This CDR3 is built from 16 residues.

The V gene is TRBV5-1, the J gene TRBJ1-2, with D perhaps matching TRBD1 (6 bases). Germline loops: CDR1 SGHRS, CDR2 YFSETQ. This CDR3 has 14 residues. V was trimmed by 2 bases and J by 4 bases, leaving 12 bases between them. CDR3 DNA: TGCGCCAGCAGCTTTACAGGGTCTTCCTATGGCTACACCTTC. This sequence encodes CASSFTGSSYGYTF.

The chain links TRBV19 to TRBJ2-2, with D perhaps TRBD1 (5 bases). The CDR3 contains 14 residues. Trimming shortened V by 7 bases and J by 1 base, and 10 bases separated the two germline ends. Looked up from germline, CDR1 is LNHDA and CDR2 is SQIVND (reference sequence). The CDR3 sequence: CASKTAQNTGELFF. The CDR3 DNA sequence: TGTGCCAGTAAGACAGCCCAGAACACCGGGGAGCTGTTTTTT.

Many counts were recorded for this clonotype. This chain connects TRBV12-3 or TRBV12-4 to TRBJ2-7; D remains ambiguous. CDR3 length: 14 residues. V lost 6 bases to trimming and J lost 1 base, with 13 bases between them. The CDR3 sequence: CASSPRLGSYEQYF. The DNA of the CDR3 is TGTGCCAGCAGCCCTAGGTTGGGGTCCTACGAGCAGTACTTC.

The chain links TRBV5-1 to TRBJ1-1; possible D gene TRBD1, 5 bases. The CDR3 runs 13 residues. V lost 4 bases and J 11 bases, leaving 18 bases between the germline ends. Per germline, CDR1 SGHRS and CDR2 YFSETQ. CDR3 loop: CASSPGRGDGAFF. CDR3 DNA sequence: TGCGCCAGCAGCCCCGGAAGGGGAGATGGGGCTTTCTTT.

This chain uses TRBV10-3 with TRBJ2-6; TRBD1 aligns across 12 bases. V shed 6 bases, J shed 4 bases, and the junction held 7 bases outside the gene matches. The CDR3 extends over 17 amino acids. The germline V gene encodes CDR1 ENHRY and CDR2 SYGVKD. CDR3 in amino acids: CAIRPGQGADGANVLTF. The CDR3 DNA sequence: TGTGCCATCAGGCCGGGACAGGGGGCGGACGGGGCCAACGTCCTGACTTTC.